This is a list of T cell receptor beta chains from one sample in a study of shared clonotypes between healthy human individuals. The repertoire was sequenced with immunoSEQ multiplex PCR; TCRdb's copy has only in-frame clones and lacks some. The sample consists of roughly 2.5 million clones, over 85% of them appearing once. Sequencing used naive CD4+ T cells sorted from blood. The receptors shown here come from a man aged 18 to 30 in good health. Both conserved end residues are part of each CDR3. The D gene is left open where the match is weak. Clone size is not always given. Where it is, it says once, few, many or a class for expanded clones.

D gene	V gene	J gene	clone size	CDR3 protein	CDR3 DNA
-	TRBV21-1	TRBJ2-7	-	CASSLEDTYDTYEQYF	TGTGCCAGCAGTCTTGAAGACACCTACGATACCTACGAGCAGTACTTC
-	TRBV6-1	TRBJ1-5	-	CATRITGKDQPQHF	TGTGCCACCAGAATCACAGGGAAAGATCAGCCCCAGCATTTT
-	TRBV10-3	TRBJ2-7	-	CAISVSQTVYEQYF	TGTGCCATCAGCGTGTCTCAAACGGTATACGAGCAGTACTTC
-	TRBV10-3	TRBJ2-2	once	CAISESSTANTGELFF	TGTGCCATCAGTGAGTCTTCGACAGCAAACACCGGGGAGCTGTTTTTT
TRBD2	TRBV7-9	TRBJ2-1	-	CASSLALALSSYNEQFF	TGTGCCAGCAGCTTAGCACTAGCGCTAAGCTCCTACAATGAGCAGTTCTTC
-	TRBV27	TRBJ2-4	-	CASSPLKNIQYF	TGTGCCAGCAGTCCACTCAAAAACATTCAGTACTTC
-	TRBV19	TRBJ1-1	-	CASSIQTGLDTEAFF	TGTGCCAGTAGTATACAGACAGGATTGGACACTGAAGCTTTCTTT
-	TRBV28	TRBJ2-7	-	CASSTTGTFYEQYF	TGTGCCAGCAGTACGACCGGGACATTCTACGAGCAGTACTTC
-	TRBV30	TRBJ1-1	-	CAWRCRGVDTEAFF	TGTGCCTGGAGATGTCGAGGGGTCGACACTGAAGCTTTCTTT
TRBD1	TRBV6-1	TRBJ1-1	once	CASSDAGGVAEAFF	TGTGCCAGCAGTGACGCAGGGGGAGTTGCTGAAGCTTTCTTT
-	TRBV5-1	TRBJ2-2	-	CASSFYGDDTGELFF	TGCGCCAGCAGCTTTTATGGCGATGACACCGGGGAGCTGTTTTTT
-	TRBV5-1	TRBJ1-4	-	CASSFGTDNEKLFF	TGCGCCAGCAGCTTCGGGACGGATAATGAAAAACTGTTTTTT
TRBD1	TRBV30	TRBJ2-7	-	CAWALGTVSYEQYF	TGTGCCTGGGCCTTGGGGACAGTCTCCTACGAGCAGTACTTC
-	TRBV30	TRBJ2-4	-	CAWSRTLGNIQYF	TGTGCCTGGAGTAGGACCCTAGGAAACATTCAGTACTTC
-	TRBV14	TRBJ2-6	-	CASSPVTQSGANVLTF	TGTGCCAGCAGCCCGGTCACCCAGTCTGGGGCCAACGTCCTGACTTTC
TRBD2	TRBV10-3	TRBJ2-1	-	CAISKRGLAGVGNEQFF	TGTGCCATCAGCAAAAGGGGGCTAGCGGGAGTGGGAAATGAGCAGTTCTTC